This TCR beta chain is from a study of cytomegalovirus exposure and HLA in healthy donors (TCRdb year 2017). About the investigation overall: According to an earlier analysis of 550 to 750 of the donors, roughly 180 million T cells yielded 100 million or so unique TCR beta sequences and roughly 280 Gb of sequence data. Roughly 300 gigabases of sequencing data and around 85 million unique TCR sequences made up an early release that covered some 640 HLA-typed donors. Among the roughly 430 genotyped donors, about 85% belonged to the genetic ancestry cluster associated with self-reported Caucasian donors. The study aimed to test whether signatures of past pathogen exposure could be identified by cataloging public T cell receptors. The study used immunosequencing to profile the T cell repertoires of 666 subjects and linked those repertoires to cytomegalovirus serostatus. Along with the roughly 670-subject first cohort, a separate validation cohort of around 120 different subjects was used. To predict cytomegalovirus infection status, the study brought together high-throughput TCR immunosequencing, statistical association of individual TCRs with disease status, and machine learning. A later analysis re-analyzed previously published TCR beta repertoires from roughly 630 donors and added high-resolution HLA genotyping to study TCR occurrence patterns. The later analysis used no new phenotypic data to find candidate immune exposures, relying instead on TCR beta sequences and their occurrence across donors. An earlier analysis of approximately 500 of the donors applied high-throughput TCR beta sequencing to assess whether each TCR beta V gene segment acted as functional or pseudogenic. Donor age, sex, ethnicity and CMV serostatus were collected together with the repertoire data. A later genetic analysis used genome-wide SNP genotypes for about 60% of the roughly 700 donors, treating that subset as a discovery cohort. All discovery cohort repertoires had been generated using a single sequencing platform. HLA typing included class I and class II loci at four-digit resolution. Typing coverage varied by locus: roughly 629-630 donors for A, B, C, DRB1 and DQB1; approximately 500 for DQA1; about 600 for DPA1; 450 to 480 for DPB1. Roughly 5 DR-DQ haplotypes were handled as single units for association and clustering, since linkage in the cohort was strong. Across approximately 420 genotyped donors of the cohort, an average of roughly 250,000 unique TCR beta nucleotide sequences per donor were sequenced, and around 20% of those sequences were non-productive. The research as a whole found: Compared with equally common non-associated chains, HLA-associated TCR beta chains in a later analysis were more clonally expanded and had lower generation probabilities. According to the authors, the approach could potentially be generalized to other disease states and immunological phenotypes. At a false discovery rate of 0.05, a later analysis linked about 17,000 TCR beta sequences to specific HLA alleles. A later analysis reported that several top co-occurrence clusters appeared linked to parvovirus B19, influenza, CMV and Epstein-Barr virus. According to a later analysis, TCR association rates differed among HLA loci, with DRB1 alleles showing the most associated TCRs and HLA-C alleles showing the fewest. A few of the identified cytomegalovirus-associated TCR beta chains were confirmed in vitro to be specific for cytomegalovirus antigens. A later genetic analysis reported fewer N-insertions in productive TCRs among donors in an Asian-associated ancestry cluster than the approximately 700-donor mean. Sequencing depth was assumed to be roughly uniform across donors in the presence/absence analyses, though that assumption may not hold. A further reported finding was that TCR beta sequences accurately predicted the HLA-A and HLA-B alleles for most subjects in the first cohort. HLA typing was unavailable for some donors at each locus, so association tests used only the typed subset. An association between a missense DCLRE1C variant and V-gene and J-gene trimming of TCR beta chains was found in a later genetic analysis and replicated in an independent cohort. A group of highly shared sequence variants was considered likely to be a technical artifact of the sequencing pipeline. The study listed 150 to 200 TCR beta chains as associated with cytomegalovirus. A later analysis found that most CMV-associated TCR beta chains appeared HLA-restricted, with HLA associations seemingly driven largely by CMV exposure. Because counts were too low, around 18 rarely observed V segments, including chromosome 9 orphons, were left out of the earlier analysis of a few hundred of the donors. Across donors, most TCR sequences were observed very rarely, whereas some public TCRs were present in many individuals. Cytomegalovirus status was reported to be diagnosed by the classifier with high specificity and sensitivity in both the original and validation cohorts. When HLA alleles, especially DR and DQ, strongly co-occurred, attributing TCR associations to individual alleles was difficult. In this cohort, only TCR beta chains were sequenced, and detectable features were limited by the absence of alpha or paired-chain data. Correlated functional status among segregating V segments might be attributable to linkage disequilibrium, but an unknown experimental factor could not be ruled out. In an earlier analysis of several hundred of the donors, most TCR beta V segments were observed in productive rearrangements about 90% or about 30% of the time, broadly matching IMGT annotations. Because the 87-base-pair reads could not distinguish some IMGT-functional V segments, including TRBV6-2 and TRBV6-3, those segments were excluded. The only immune exposure information available for the cohort was CMV serostatus.

In total, 630 or so healthy bone marrow donors made up the cohort. At the time of sampling, all cohort members were nominally healthy, though unrecorded immune exposures were likely present. The donor tested CMV seronegative and was one of the 352 seronegative cohort members. Every donor gave a peripheral blood sample, and the peripheral blood mononuclear cells from that sample were used for TCR beta sequencing. The Qiagen DNeasy Blood Extraction Kit was used to extract genomic DNA from the blood cell samples. The library was made by the immunoSEQ multiplex PCR assay. For the multiplex PCR, a mixture combining 60 forward primers for TCR Vbeta segments and 13 reverse primers for TCR Jbeta segments was used. A multiplex PCR assay on genomic DNA amplified the CDR3 region of rearranged TCR beta genes. The Illumina HiSeq System was used to sequence the amplified TCR beta libraries as 87-base-pair reads. From the authors' description of their analysis: A later analysis counted about 76 million unique TCR beta chains across the 670 or so repertoires, and some 11 million of these chains were shared by at least two donors. To remove PCR and sequencing errors, raw reads were error-corrected and collapsed into unique sequences using a nearest-neighbor algorithm that merged closely related sequences. Alignment of CDR3 sequences to IMGT reference sequences was used to assign V, D and J gene segments. For a sequence to be retained, a match of at least six nucleotides was required to both a V gene segment and a J gene segment. A rearrangement counted as productive if the CDR3 had no stop codons and remained in frame with V and J, and every other rearrangement counted as non-productive. CDR3 was defined according to IMGT convention as the region running from the second conserved V-encoded cysteine to the conserved J-encoded phenylalanine. Sequences without an unambiguous match to a single V gene segment were excluded from the earlier analysis of several hundred of the donors. In an earlier analysis of about 590 of the donors, a V segment was called functional when productive rearrangements were above 56.7%, and segregating when the standard deviation between donors exceeded 5%. To diagnose cytomegalovirus status from the catalog of TCR beta chain sequences, a statistical classification framework was built. In a later analysis, TCR nucleotide sequences were compared against IMGT/GENE-DB human TR gene sequences so that V and J genes could be assigned. A later analysis assigned CDR3 sequences and most-parsimonious VDJ recombination scenarios with the TCRdist pipeline. In a later analysis, each TCR beta chain was defined by its CDR3 amino acid sequence together with its V-gene family, and reads lacking a unique V-gene family were excluded. As a way to deal with suspected cross-contamination and a sequencing artifact, a later analysis dropped over 550 nucleotide sequences that were highly shared and had low generation probability. In a later analysis, a clonal expansion index was calculated for each public chain from normalized within-repertoire ranks of inferred template counts. Generation probabilities in a later analysis came from a VDJ recombination model fitted to out-of-frame rearrangements, and those results were checked against IGoR. Hypergeometric tests were used in a later analysis to score TCR-TCR, TCR-HLA and TCR-CMV co-occurrence, with a repertoire-size bias correction applied to the TCR pairs. In a later analysis, false discovery rates were estimated by permuting HLA or CMV assignments 20 times. A later analysis grouped co-occurring TCRs with DBSCAN, adding TCRdist sequence similarity when clustering within HLA-allele-positive subsets. Repertoires with fewer than 30,000 or more than 120,000 public chains, plus five repertoires with anomalous nucleotide sharing, were excluded from co-occurrence clustering. The immuneACCESS repertoire file appears here via TCRdb, limited to in-frame rearrangements. These files lack a portion of the clones; in checked studies, under half of the deficit traces to unresolved V genes, and the cause of the others is not known. For V, J and clone size, that table is used; D and trimming come from the DNA. The sample profile shows around 170,000 clones; 75% to 90% of them were found once. The ten top clones hold about 0.8% of the sample.

About this clone itself: The antigen it binds to is not known. Per-base qualities were not stored, and no clone one base away is much larger. Other nucleotide sequences from this sample produce the same CDR3.

At the junction V is shortened by 5 bases and J by 1 base, with 2 bases in between. From the germline V gene (reference sequence), CDR1 is LNHDA and CDR2 is SQIVND. The CDR3 runs 11 amino acids, cysteine and phenylalanine included. Kept here is only the CDR3 DNA, which spans 33 bases and is read in frame from base 1. The sample consisted of PBMCs. This TCR came from a woman younger than 35 in good health and CMV-seronegative. The chain is made from TRBV19 and TRBJ1-1, with the identity of the D gene unclear. The bases are TGTGCCAGTAGTCAGAACACTGAAGCTTTCTTT. It codes for CASSQNTEAFF.